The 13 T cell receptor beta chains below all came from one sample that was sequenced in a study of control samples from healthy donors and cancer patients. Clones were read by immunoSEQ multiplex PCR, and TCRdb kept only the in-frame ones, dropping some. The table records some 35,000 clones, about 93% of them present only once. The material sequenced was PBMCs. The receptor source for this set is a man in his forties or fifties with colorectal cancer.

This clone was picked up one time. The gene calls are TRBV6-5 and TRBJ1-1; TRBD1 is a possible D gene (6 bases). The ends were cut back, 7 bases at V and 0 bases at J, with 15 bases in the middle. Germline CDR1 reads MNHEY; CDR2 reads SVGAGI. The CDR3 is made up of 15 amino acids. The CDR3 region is CASTPTGQLNTEAFF. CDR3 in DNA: TGTGCCAGCACTCCCACAGGGCAGTTGAACACTGAAGCTTTCTTT.

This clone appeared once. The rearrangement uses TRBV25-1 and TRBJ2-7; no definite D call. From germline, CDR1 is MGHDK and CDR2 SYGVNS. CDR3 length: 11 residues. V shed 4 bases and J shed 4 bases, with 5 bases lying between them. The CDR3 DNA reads TGTGCCAGCAGTGGAGGATACGAGCAGTACTTC. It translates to CASSGGYEQYF.

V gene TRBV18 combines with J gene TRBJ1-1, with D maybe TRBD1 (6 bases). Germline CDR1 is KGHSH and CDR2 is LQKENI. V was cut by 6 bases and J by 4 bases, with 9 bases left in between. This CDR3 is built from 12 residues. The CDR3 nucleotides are TGTGCCAGCTCCACAGGGATCACTGAAGCTTTCTTT. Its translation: CASSTGITEAFF.

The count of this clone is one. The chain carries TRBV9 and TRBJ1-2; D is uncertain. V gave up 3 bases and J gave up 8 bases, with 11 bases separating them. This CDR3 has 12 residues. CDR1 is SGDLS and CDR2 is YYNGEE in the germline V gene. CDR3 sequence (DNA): TGTGCCAGCAGCGGACCAATAGGGGGCTACACCTTC. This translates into CASSGPIGGYTF.

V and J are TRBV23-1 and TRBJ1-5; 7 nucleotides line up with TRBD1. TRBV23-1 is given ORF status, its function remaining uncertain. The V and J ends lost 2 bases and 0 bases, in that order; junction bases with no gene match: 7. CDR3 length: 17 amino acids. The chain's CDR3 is CASSQTPGTDSNQPQHF. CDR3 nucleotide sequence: TGCGCCAGCAGTCAAACCCCCGGGACAGATAGCAATCAGCCCCAGCATTTT.

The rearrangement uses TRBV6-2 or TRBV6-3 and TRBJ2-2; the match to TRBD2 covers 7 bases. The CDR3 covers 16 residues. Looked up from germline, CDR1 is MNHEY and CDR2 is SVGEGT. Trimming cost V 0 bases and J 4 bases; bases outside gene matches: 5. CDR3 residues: CASSYSPGRGTGELFF. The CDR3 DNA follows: TGTGCCAGCAGTTACTCTCCAGGGAGGGGCACCGGGGAGCTGTTTTTT.

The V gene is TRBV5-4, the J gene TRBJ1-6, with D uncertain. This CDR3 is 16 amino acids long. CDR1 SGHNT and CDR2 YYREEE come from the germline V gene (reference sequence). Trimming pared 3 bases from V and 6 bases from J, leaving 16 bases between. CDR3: CASSSVGILGNSPLHF. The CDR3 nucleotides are TGTGCCAGCAGCTCGGTAGGGATTTTGGGTAATTCACCCCTCCACTTT.

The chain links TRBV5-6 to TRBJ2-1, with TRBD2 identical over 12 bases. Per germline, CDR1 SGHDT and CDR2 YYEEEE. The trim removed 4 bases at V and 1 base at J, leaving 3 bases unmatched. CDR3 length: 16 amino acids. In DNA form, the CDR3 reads TGTGCCAGCAGCACCCTAGCGGGGGGGTCCTACAATGAGCAGTTCTTC. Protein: CASSTLAGGSYNEQFF.

The CDR3 DNA reads TGTGCCAGCTCACTAGACTTGGGACCCGCGGGGGAGACCCAGTACTTC. Amino acid sequence: CASSLDLGPAGETQYF. This chain joins TRBV18 and TRBJ2-5; TRBD2 might be the D (6 bases). The V gene lost 4 bases and the J gene lost 5 bases, with 20 bases spanning the gap. Germline lookup yields CDR1 KGHSH and CDR2 LQKENI. The CDR3 is made up of 16 amino acids.

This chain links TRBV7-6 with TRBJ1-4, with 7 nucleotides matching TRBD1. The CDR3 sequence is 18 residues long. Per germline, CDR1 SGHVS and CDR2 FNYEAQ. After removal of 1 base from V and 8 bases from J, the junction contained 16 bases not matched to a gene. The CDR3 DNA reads TGTGCCAGCAGCTTAGGCTTCCCCGGGACAGCTTCGGGAGAAAAACTGTTTTTT. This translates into CASSLGFPGTASGEKLFF. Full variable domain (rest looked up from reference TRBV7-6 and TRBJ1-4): GAGVSQSPRYKVTKRGQDVALRCDPISGHVSLYWYRQALGQGPEFLTYFNYEAQQDKSGLPNDRFSAERPEGSISTLTIQRTEQRDSAMYRCASSLGFPGTASGEKLFFGSGTQLSVL.

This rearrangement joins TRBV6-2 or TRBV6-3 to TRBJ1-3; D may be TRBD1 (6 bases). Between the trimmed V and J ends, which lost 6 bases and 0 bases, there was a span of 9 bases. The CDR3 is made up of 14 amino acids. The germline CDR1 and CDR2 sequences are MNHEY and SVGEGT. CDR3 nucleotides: TGTGCCAGCAGCAAACAGGGCTCTGGAAACACCATATATTTT. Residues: CASSKQGSGNTIYF.

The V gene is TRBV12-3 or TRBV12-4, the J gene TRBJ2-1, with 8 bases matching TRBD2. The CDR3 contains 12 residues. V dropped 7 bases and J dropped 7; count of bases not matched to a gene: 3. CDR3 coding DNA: TGTGCCAGCAAGGCTAGCGGGAATGAGCAGTTCTTC. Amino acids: CASKASGNEQFF.

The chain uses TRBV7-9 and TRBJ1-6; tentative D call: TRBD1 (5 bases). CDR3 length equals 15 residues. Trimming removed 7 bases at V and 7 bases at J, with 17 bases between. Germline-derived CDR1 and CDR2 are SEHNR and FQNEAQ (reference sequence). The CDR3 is CASTDRGAINSPLHF. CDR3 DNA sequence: TGTGCCAGCACCGACCGCGGGGCGATCAATTCACCCCTCCACTTT. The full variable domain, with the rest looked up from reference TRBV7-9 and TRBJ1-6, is DTGVSQNPRHKITKRGQNVTFRCDPISEHNRLYWYRQTLGQGPEFLTYFQNEAQLEKSRLLSDRFSAERPKGSFSTLEIQRTEQGDSAMYLCASTDRGAINSPLHFGNGTRLTVT.